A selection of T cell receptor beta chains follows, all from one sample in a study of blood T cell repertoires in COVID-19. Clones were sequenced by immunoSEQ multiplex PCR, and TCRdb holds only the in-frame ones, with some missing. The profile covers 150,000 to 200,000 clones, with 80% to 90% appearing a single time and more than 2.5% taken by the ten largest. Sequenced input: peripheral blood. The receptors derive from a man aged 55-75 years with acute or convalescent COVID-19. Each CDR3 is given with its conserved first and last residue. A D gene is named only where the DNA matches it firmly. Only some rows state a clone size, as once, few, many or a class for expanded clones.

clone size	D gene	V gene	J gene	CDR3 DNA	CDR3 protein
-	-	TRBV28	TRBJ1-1	TGTGCCAGCAGTTTCGATAGGGGAAGGCAAGCTTTCTTT	CASSFDRGRQAFF
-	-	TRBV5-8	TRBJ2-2	TGTGCCAGCAGTGTCTGGGACACCCCAAGTCGTGGGGAGCTGTTTTTT	CASSVWDTPSRGELFF
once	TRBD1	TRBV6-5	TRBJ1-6	TGTGCCAGCAGTAGGGACAGGTCTAATTCACCCCTCCACTTT	CASSRDRSNSPLHF
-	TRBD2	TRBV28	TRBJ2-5	TGTGCCAGCAGTTTGGGAGGGAATGTTAAGGAGACCCAGTACTTC	CASSLGGNVKETQYF
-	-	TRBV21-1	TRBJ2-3	TGTGCCAGCAGCTCCCGACTAGCGGGAGGGGCAGATACGCAGTATTTT	CASSSRLAGGADTQYF
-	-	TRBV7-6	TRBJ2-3	TGTGCCAGCAGCTCTCCCAGTTATACGCAGTATTTT	CASSSPSYTQYF
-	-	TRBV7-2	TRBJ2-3	TGTGCCAGCAGCCCTGGCTCGAGGGCCTCTAGCACAGATACGCAGTATTTT	CASSPGSRASSTDTQYF
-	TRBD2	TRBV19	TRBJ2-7	TGTGCCAGTAGTATGGCTAGCGGGCGGACCTACGAGCAGTACTTC	CASSMASGRTYEQYF
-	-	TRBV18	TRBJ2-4	TGTGCCAGCTCACTTATAAGTGAGGCCAAAAACATTCAGTACTTC	CASSLISEAKNIQYF
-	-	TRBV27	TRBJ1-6	TGTGCCAGCAGTTTAGAGCCCCCATCCTATAATTCACCCCTCCACTTT	CASSLEPPSYNSPLHF
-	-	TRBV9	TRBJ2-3	TGTGCCAGCAGCCGCGAAAGGACTCGGAGCACAGATACGCAGTATTTT	CASSRERTRSTDTQYF
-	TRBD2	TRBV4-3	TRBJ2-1	TGCGCCAGCAGCCAGAGACCGCCTAGCGGGACGGGTAAGAATGAGCAGTTCTTC	CASSQRPPSGTGKNEQFF
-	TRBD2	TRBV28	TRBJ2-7	TGTGCCAGTTCCGGGACTAGTGAGACCTACGAGCAGTACTTC	CASSGTSETYEQYF
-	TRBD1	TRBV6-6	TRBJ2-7	TGTGCCAGCAGTTACGTGGGACAGACCTACGAGCAGTACTTC	CASSYVGQTYEQYF
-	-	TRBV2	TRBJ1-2	TGTGCCTCCACCTCGACAGGCATGTATGGCTACACCTTC	CASTSTGMYGYTF
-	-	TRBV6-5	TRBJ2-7	TGTGCCAGCGGGGGGGCCCCCTCCTACGAGCAGTACTTC	CASGGAPSYEQYF
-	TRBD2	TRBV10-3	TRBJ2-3	TGTGCCATCCGCTCGACTAGCGGGCACACAGATACGCAGTATTTT	CAIRSTSGHTDTQYF
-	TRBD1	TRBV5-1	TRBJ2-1	TGCGCCAGCAGCTCGGGGACAGGGTTTATGAATGAGCAGTTCTTC	CASSSGTGFMNEQFF
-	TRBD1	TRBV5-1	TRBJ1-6	TGCGCCAGCAGCGGAGACAGGGATTCACCCCTCCACTTT	CASSGDRDSPLHF
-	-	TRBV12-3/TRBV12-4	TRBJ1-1	TGTGCCAGCACCGAGATCTCGGACACTGAAGCTTTCTTT	CASTEISDTEAFF
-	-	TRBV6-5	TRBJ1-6	TGTGCCAGCACCTACTACGAAAATTCACCCCTCCACTTT	CASTYYENSPLHF
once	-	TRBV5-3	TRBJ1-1	TGTGCCAGAAGCTTGTTGTCTCCCTTTTGGCGGGGTTTCTTT	CARSLLSPFWRGFF
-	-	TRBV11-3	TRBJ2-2	TGTGCCAGCAGCTTTTCGGGTTCCACCGGGGAGCTGTTTTTT	CASSFSGSTGELFF
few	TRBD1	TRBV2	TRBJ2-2	TGTGCCAGCAGTCTACAGGGGGCGCGGGGCGGGGAGCTGTTTTTT	CASSLQGARGGELFF
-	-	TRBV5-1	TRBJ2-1	TGCGCCAGCAGCTTGGCGGTTAACTCCTACAATGAGCAGTTCTTC	CASSLAVNSYNEQFF
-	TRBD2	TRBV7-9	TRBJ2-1	TGTGCCAGCAGCTTAGCACTAGCGGGAGGTTTATACGATGAGCAGTTCTTC	CASSLALAGGLYDEQFF
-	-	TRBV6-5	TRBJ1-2	TGTGCCAGCAGTTACAGTGTGAACGCGCGTCTCTATGGCTACACCTTC	CASSYSVNARLYGYTF
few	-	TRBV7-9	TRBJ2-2	TGTGCCAGCAGCTTAGAGGAGGGGGCGCGGAGCCGGGCCGGGGAGCTGTTTTTT	CASSLEEGARSRAGELFF
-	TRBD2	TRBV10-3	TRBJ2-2	TGTGCCATCAGTGAGATAGCTAGCGGACCGAACACCGGGGAGCTGTTTTTT	CAISEIASGPNTGELFF
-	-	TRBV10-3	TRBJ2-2	TGTGCCGCCCGGGGTAAGGCGCGGGAAACCGGGGAGCTGTTTTTT	CAARGKARETGELFF
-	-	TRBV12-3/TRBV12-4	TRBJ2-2	TGTGCCAGCAATATTGACAGCACCGGGGAGCTGTTTTTT	CASNIDSTGELFF
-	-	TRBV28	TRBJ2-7	TGTGCCAGCAGGTCCCCAGGGGTTTCATCCTACGAGCAGTACTTC	CASRSPGVSSYEQYF
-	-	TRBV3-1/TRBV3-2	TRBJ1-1	TGTGCCAGCAGCCAAAAGTCGGGGAACACTGAAGCTTTCTTT	CASSQKSGNTEAFF
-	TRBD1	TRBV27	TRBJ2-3	TGTGCCAGCAGTTCAACAGGGGCGAGCACAGATACGCAGTATTTT	CASSSTGASTDTQYF
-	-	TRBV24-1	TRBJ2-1	TGTGCCACCAGTGCCCTGGGGGGACAGATTGAGCAGTTCTTC	CATSALGGQIEQFF